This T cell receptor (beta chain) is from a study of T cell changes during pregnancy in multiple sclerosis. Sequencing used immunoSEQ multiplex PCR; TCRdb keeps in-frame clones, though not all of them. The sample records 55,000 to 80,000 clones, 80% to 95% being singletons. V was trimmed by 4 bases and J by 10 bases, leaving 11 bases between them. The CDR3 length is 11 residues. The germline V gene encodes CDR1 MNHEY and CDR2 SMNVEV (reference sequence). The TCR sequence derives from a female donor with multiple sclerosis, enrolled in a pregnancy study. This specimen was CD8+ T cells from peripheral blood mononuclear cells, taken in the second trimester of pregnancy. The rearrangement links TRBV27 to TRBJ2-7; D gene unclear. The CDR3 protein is CASSSLDSQYF. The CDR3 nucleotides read TGTGCCAGCAGTTCCCTTGACTCTCAGTACTTC.